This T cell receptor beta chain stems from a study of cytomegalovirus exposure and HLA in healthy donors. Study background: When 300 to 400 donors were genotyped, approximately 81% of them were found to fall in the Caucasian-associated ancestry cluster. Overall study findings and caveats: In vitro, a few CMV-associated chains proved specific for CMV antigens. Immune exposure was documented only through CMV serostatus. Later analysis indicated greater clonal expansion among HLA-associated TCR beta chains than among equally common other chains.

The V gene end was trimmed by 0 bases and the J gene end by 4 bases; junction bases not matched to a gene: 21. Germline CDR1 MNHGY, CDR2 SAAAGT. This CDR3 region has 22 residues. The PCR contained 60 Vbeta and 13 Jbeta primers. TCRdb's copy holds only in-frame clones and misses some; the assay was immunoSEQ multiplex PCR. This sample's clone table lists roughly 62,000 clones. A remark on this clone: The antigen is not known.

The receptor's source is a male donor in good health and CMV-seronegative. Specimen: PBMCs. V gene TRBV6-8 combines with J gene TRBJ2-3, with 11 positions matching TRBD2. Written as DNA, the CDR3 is TGTGCCAGCAGTTACTCGAAGTTAGCTAGCGGGGGGCCTAGGGGGATATCAGATACGCAGTATTTT. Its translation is CASSYSKLASGGPRGISDTQYF.